This TCR beta chain was recovered during a study of cytomegalovirus exposure and HLA in healthy donors. Study-level findings and limits: In vitro experiments confirmed that a few CMV-associated chains were specific for CMV antigens. Reportedly, fewer N-insertions than the roughly 700-donor mean appeared in an Asian-associated ancestry cluster in a later analysis. Analyzed later, association rates of TCRs varied across HLA loci, with DRB1 most and HLA-C fewest.

Donors likely had unrecorded immune exposures despite being nominally healthy when sampled. It was with 60 Vbeta and 13 Jbeta primers that the PCR ran. Profiling relied on immunoSEQ multiplex PCR, and the TCRdb table lists in-frame clones only, not all of them. The sample lists 160,000 or so clones; about three quarters were seen once. With respect to this clone: Its target is not known.

V was shortened by 5 bases and J by 7 bases, with 15 bases between the two germline ends. Germline values: CDR1 PRHDT, CDR2 FYEKMQ (reference sequence). CDR3 length equals 14 residues. The receptor's source is a woman aged 40 to 50 in good health and CMV-seronegative. The chain uses TRBV13 and TRBJ1-3; no clear D. Sequencing was done on a sample of PBMCs. CDR3 in amino acids: CASSRGPGRNTIYF. CDR3 DNA: TGTGCCAGCAGCCGCGGGCCCGGGCGGAACACCATATATTTT. The complete variable domain, with remaining parts taken from reference TRBV13 and TRBJ1-3, reads AAGVIQSPRHLIKEKRETATLKCYPIPRHDTVYWYQQGPGQDPQFLISFYEKMQSDKGSIPDRFSAQQFSDYHSELNMSSLELGDSALYFCASSRGPGRNTIYFGEGSWLTVV.